A single sample gave rise to the 4 T cell receptor beta chains below, sequenced in a study of early T cells in non-severe SARS-CoV-2 infection. TCRdb re-called the 5' RACE reads with MiXCR, one entry per CDR3 protein. The table lists about 76,000 distinct CDR3 sequences, less than 20% of them singletons, with approximately 12% in the top ten. Sequenced material: whole blood. These receptors were obtained from an adult who was a healthcare worker with PCR-confirmed SARS-CoV-2 infection or an uninfected control (not recorded which).

This clonotype was seen a handful of times. The V call is TRBV18, the J call TRBJ2-1, with a tentative D call TRBD2 (5 bases). The CDR3 extends over 16 amino acids. V lost 3 bases and J lost 6, with 18 bases in between. Germline CDR1 is KGHSH and CDR2 is LQKENI. CDR3 DNA: TGTGCCAGCTCACCGTCACCGCTGGGAGAGGGCAATGAGCAGTTCTTC. It is translated as CASSPSPLGEGNEQFF.

This clonotype was counted only a few times. This rearrangement joins TRBV6-1 to TRBJ2-5; no reliable D call. Germline V gives CDR1 MNHNS, CDR2 SASEGT. The CDR3 runs 14 residues. Trimming took off 7 bases at V and 4 bases at J, with 16 bases between the two ends. The CDR3 DNA follows: TGTGCCAGCAAAGAAATAAGAATGGCAGAGACCCAGTACTTC. Translating gives CASKEIRMAETQYF.

The table lists this clonotype with a few counts. This chain joins TRBV29-1 and TRBJ2-1; 9 nucleotides line up with TRBD2. The CDR3 covers 15 residues. After removal of 4 bases from V and 5 bases from J, the junction contained 9 bases not matched to a gene. In germline, CDR1 is SQVTM, CDR2 ANQGSEA. The CDR3 DNA reads TGCAGCGTTGGGGATAGCGGGAGAATCCACAATGAGCAGTTCTTC. It is translated as CSVGDSGRIHNEQFF.

The chain couples TRBV3-1 to TRBJ1-2; 7 bases are shared with TRBD1. V trimming: 3 bases; J trimming: 4 bases; junction bases outside the gene matches: 8. The CDR3 sequence is 15 residues long. Germline V gives CDR1 LGHDT, CDR2 YNNKEL (reference sequence). The CDR3 reads CASSQMDRQLYGYTF. In DNA form, the CDR3 reads TGTGCCAGCAGCCAGATGGACAGGCAACTCTATGGCTACACCTTC.